These T cell receptor beta chains were read from a single sample in a study of blood T cells in healthy people across ages. One entry per CDR3 protein, called by TCRdb with MiXCR from the 5' RACE reads. This table holds over 950,000 distinct CDR3 sequences, approximately 38% found once. Material: blood. These receptors were collected from a man younger than 35 in good health. The CDR3 runs from the conserved cysteine through the conserved F or W. A D gene is named only where the DNA matches it firmly. Clone size is stated in some rows and not others, as once, few, many or a class when expanded.

few . TRBJ2-3 TRBV11-2 CASSSGPPNTDTQYF TGTGCCAGCAGCTCTGGACCCCCGAACACAGATACGCAGTATTTT
. TRBD2 TRBJ2-7 TRBV5-5 CASSRASGPDNEQYF TGTGCCAGCAGCCGGGCTAGCGGGCCCGACAATGAGCAGTACTTC
. . TRBJ2-3 TRBV21-1 CARSADRADTQYF TGTGCCAGGTCGGCCGACCGAGCAGATACGCAGTATTTT
. . TRBJ1-1 TRBV12-3/TRBV12-4 CASSFGRDTEAFF TGTGCCAGCAGTTTCGGCCGGGACACTGAAGCTTTCTTT
. TRBD1 TRBJ2-5 TRBV12-3/TRBV12-4 CASTPGQGNEQYF TGTGCCAGCACCCCGGGACAGGGGAATGAGCAGTACTTC
few . TRBJ2-7 TRBV20-1 CSARDINSYEQYF TGCAGTGCTAGGGACATAAACTCCTACGAGCAGTACTTC
few TRBD1 TRBJ1-1 TRBV12-3/TRBV12-4 CASSVTGGPLEAFF TGTGCCAGCAGTGTGACAGGGGGCCCACTTGAAGCTTTCTTT
. . TRBJ1-2 TRBV7-9 CASSLEQALYGYTF TGTGCCAGCAGCTTAGAGCAAGCGCTCTATGGCTACACCTTC
. . TRBJ1-3 TRBV7-9 CASSSPKVGNTIYF TGTGCCAGCAGCTCTCCCAAGGTGGGAAACACCATATATTTT
. TRBD2 TRBJ2-1 TRBV5-1 CASSPSLAGQFF TGCGCCAGCAGCCCCAGTCTAGCGGGGCAGTTCTTC
. . TRBJ2-5 TRBV9 CASSGPYFDQETQYF TGTGCCAGCAGCGGCCCTTATTTTGACCAAGAGACCCAGTACTTC
. . TRBJ1-6 TRBV21-1 CASNLGHSYNSPLHF TGTGCCAGCAACTTGGGACACTCCTATAATTCACCCCTCCACTTT
. TRBD1 TRBJ1-1 TRBV29-1 CSVAGLVGDSLNTEAFF TGCAGCGTTGCAGGGTTAGTAGGGGACAGCCTGAACACTGAAGCTTTCTTT
few . TRBJ2-7 TRBV10-3 CAISDGQTYEQYF TGTGCCATCAGTGACGGGCAGACCTACGAGCAGTACTTC
. TRBD1 TRBJ1-5 TRBV12-3/TRBV12-4 CASSKTGGSNQPQHF TGTGCCAGCAGCAAGACAGGGGGTAGCAATCAGCCCCAGCATTTT
few . TRBJ1-2 TRBV3-1 CASSQDRTPPGYTF TGTGCCAGCAGCCAAGATCGCACGCCGCCTGGCTACACCTTC
. . TRBJ2-1 TRBV27 CTSSSSLGGQFF TGTACCAGCAGTTCCTCTCTGGGAGGTCAGTTCTTC
many . TRBJ1-1 TRBV5-1 CASSLMGPKNTEAFF TGCGCCAGCAGCTTGATGGGACCCAAGAACACTGAAGCTTTCTTT
few . TRBJ1-2 TRBV27 CASRGGTKGEFPYGYTF TGTGCCAGCAGGGGGGGGACAAAAGGGGAATTCCCCTATGGCTACACCTTC
many . TRBJ2-7 TRBV27 CASSLFPGRYEQYF TGTGCCAGCAGTTTATTCCCAGGGAGATACGAGCAGTACTTC
few . TRBJ1-1 TRBV15 CATSSLGGEAFF TGTGCCACCAGCAGTCTCGGTGGTGAAGCTTTCTTT
. . TRBJ1-2 TRBV9 CASSVAPDDYGYTF TGTGCCAGCAGCGTAGCACCGGATGACTATGGCTACACCTTC
. . TRBJ2-3 TRBV9 CASSADRLTDTRYF TGTGCCAGCAGCGCCGACAGGCTCACAGATACGCGGTATTTT
few . TRBJ1-1 TRBV6-2/TRBV6-3 CASTKYTEAFF TGTGCCAGCACAAAATACACTGAAGCTTTCTTT
. TRBD1 TRBJ1-2 TRBV20-1 CSAPTGQTNYGYTF TGCAGTGCTCCAACGGGACAGACCAACTATGGCTACACCTTC
. . TRBJ1-6 TRBV20-1 CSADTGTGSPLHF TGCAGTGCAGACACAGGAACTGGTTCACCCCTCCACTTT
. . TRBJ1-1 TRBV6-2/TRBV6-3 CASSRVLYEAFF TGTGCCAGCAGTCGAGTCCTCTACGAAGCTTTCTTT
few TRBD1 TRBJ1-2 TRBV12-3/TRBV12-4 CASSSGQGALGYTF TGTGCCAGCAGTTCTGGACAGGGGGCTTTGGGCTACACCTTC
. . TRBJ2-7 TRBV6-2/TRBV6-3 CASSYHRTRGYEQYF TGTGCCAGCAGTTACCATCGGACGCGGGGCTACGAGCAGTACTTC
. . TRBJ1-1 TRBV20-1 CSARPVGRAFF TGCAGTGCTAGGCCAGTCGGAAGGGCTTTCTTT
. . TRBJ1-1 TRBV9 CASSLSGLDTEAFF TGTGCCAGCAGCCTCTCAGGGTTGGACACTGAAGCTTTCTTT
many . TRBJ1-2 TRBV2 CASNIAGNYGYTF TGTGCCAGCAACATAGCCGGGAACTATGGCTACACCTTC
. TRBD1 TRBJ1-2 TRBV7-2 CASSWDRVSNYGYTF TGTGCCAGCAGCTGGGACAGGGTTTCTAACTATGGCTACACCTTC
. . TRBJ1-2 TRBV7-2 CASSLEIGLGYGYTF TGTGCCAGCAGCTTAGAAATAGGCTTGGGGTATGGCTACACCTTC
few . TRBJ1-1 TRBV7-2 CASSRQGGMNTEAFF TGTGCCAGCAGTCGGCAGGGAGGGATGAACACTGAAGCTTTCTTT
. . TRBJ1-2 TRBV4-3 CASSQDLTVYGYTF TGCGCCAGCAGCCAAGATCTGACAGTCTATGGCTACACCTTC
. . TRBJ2-1 TRBV12-3/TRBV12-4 CASSPPSVNYNEQFF TGTGCCAGCAGTCCGCCTAGCGTCAACTACAATGAGCAGTTCTTC
. . TRBJ2-2 TRBV20-1 CSARNLGQSNTGELFF TGCAGTGCCCGAAACTTAGGACAGTCGAACACCGGGGAGCTGTTTTTT